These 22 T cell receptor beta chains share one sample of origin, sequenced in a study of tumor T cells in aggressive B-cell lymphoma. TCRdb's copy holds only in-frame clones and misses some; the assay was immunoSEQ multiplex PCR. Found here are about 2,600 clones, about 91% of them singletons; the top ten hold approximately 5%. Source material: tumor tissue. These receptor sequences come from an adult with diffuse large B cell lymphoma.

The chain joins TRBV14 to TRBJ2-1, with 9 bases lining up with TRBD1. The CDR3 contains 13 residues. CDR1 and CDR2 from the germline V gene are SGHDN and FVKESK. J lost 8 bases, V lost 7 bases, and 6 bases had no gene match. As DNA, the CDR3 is TGTGCCAGCACCGACAGGGGGATCCATGAGCAGTTCTTC. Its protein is CASTDRGIHEQFF.

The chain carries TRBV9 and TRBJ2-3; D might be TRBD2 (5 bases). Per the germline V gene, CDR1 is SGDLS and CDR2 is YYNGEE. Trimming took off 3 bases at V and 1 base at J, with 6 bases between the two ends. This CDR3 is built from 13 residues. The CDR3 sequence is CASSDSGTDTQYF. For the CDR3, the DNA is TGTGCCAGCAGCGATAGCGGCACAGATACGCAGTATTTT.

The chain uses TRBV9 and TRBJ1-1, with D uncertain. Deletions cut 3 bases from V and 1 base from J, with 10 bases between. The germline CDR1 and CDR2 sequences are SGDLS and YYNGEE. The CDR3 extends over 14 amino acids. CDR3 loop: CASSATGENTEAFF. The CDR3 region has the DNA TGTGCCAGCAGCGCGACGGGAGAGAACACTGAAGCTTTCTTT.

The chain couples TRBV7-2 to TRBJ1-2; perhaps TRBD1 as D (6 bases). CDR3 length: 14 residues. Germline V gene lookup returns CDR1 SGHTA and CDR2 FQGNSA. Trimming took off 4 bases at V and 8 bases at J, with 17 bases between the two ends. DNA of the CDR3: TGTGCCAGCAGCTACCGAGGGGGGGGGCAAGGCTACACCTTC. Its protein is CASSYRGGGQGYTF.

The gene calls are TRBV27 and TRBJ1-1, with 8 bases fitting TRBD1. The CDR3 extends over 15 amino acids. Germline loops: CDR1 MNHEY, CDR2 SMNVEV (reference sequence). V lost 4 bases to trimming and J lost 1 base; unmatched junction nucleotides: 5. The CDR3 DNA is TGTGCCAGCAGTTGGGGCGGACAGGGGAACACTGAAGCTTTCTTT. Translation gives CASSWGGQGNTEAFF.

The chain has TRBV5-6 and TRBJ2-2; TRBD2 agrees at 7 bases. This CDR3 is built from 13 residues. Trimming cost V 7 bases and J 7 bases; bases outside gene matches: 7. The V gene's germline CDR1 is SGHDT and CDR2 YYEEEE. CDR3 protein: CASEGGTDGELFF. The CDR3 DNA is TGTGCCAGCGAGGGAGGGACGGACGGGGAGCTGTTTTTT.

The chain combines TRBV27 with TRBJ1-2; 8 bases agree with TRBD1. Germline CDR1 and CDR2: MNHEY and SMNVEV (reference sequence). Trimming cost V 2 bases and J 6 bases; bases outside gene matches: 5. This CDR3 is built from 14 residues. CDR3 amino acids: CASSLAGQGHGYTF. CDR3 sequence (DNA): TGTGCCAGCAGTTTAGCCGGACAGGGTCATGGCTACACCTTC.

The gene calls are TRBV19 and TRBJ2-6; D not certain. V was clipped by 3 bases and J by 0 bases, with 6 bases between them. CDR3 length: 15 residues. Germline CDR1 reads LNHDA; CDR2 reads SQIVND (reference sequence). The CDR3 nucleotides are TGTGCCAGTAGTATCCCCCGCTCTGGGGCCAACGTCCTGACTTTC. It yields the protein CASSIPRSGANVLTF.

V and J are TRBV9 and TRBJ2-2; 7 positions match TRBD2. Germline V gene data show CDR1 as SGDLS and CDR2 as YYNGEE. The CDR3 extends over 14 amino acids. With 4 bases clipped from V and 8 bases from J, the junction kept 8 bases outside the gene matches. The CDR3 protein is CASSSWTRPGELFF. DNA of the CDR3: TGTGCCAGCAGCTCCTGGACTAGACCAGGGGAGCTGTTTTTT.

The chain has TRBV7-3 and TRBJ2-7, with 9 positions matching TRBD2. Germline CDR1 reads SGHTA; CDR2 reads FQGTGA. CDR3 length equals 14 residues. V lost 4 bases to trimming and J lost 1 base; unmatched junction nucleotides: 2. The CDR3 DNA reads TGTGCCAGCAGCTCTAGCGGGGTATCCTACGAGCAGTACTTC. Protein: CASSSSGVSYEQYF. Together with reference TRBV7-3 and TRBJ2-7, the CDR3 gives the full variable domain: GAGVSQTPSNKVTEKGKYVELRCDPISGHTALYWYRQSLGQGPEFLIYFQGTGAADDSGLPNDRFFAVRPEGSVSTLKIQRTERGDSAVYLCASSSSGVSYEQYFGPGTRLTVT.

The chain's CDR3 is CASSPSGTSVHEQFF. DNA of the CDR3: TGTGCCAGCAGCCCGAGCGGGACTAGTGTCCATGAGCAGTTCTTC. This chain connects TRBV4-2 to TRBJ2-1; 8 nucleotides agree with TRBD2. J was trimmed by 8 bases and V by 4 bases; bases with no gene match: 10. This CDR3 is built from 15 residues. Per germline, CDR1 LGHNA and CDR2 YNFKEQ.

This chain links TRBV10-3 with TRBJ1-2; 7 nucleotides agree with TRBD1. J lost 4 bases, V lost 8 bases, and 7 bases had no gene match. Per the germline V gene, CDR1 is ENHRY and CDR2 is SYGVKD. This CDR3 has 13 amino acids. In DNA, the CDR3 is TGTGCCATCGGGACAGAAACCGGCTATGGCTACACCTTC. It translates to CAIGTETGYGYTF.

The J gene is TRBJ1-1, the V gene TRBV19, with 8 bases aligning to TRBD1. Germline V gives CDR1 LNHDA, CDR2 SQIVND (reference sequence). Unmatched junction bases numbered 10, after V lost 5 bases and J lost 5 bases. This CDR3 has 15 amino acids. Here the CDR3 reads CASSGPRTGSTEAFF. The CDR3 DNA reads TGTGCCAGTAGTGGGCCGAGGACAGGGTCAACTGAAGCTTTCTTT. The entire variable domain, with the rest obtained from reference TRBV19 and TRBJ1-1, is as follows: DGGITQSPKYLFRKEGQNVTLSCEQNLNHDAMYWYRQDPGQGLRLIYYSQIVNDFQKGDIAEGYSVSREKKESFPLTVTSAQKNPTAFYLCASSGPRTGSTEAFFGQGTRLTVV.

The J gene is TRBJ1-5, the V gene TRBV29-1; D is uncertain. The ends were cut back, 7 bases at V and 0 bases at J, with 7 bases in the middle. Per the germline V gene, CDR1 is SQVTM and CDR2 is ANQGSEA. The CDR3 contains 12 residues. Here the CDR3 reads CSARVSNQPQHF. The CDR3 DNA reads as TGCAGCGCGCGGGTTAGCAATCAGCCCCAGCATTTT.

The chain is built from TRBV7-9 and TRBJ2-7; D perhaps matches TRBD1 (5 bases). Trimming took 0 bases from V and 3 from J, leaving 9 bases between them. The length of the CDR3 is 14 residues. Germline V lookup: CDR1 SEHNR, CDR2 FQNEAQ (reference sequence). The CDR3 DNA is TGTGCCAGCAGCTTAGCAGGGGTCCACTACGAGCAGTACGTC. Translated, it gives CASSLAGVHYEQYV.

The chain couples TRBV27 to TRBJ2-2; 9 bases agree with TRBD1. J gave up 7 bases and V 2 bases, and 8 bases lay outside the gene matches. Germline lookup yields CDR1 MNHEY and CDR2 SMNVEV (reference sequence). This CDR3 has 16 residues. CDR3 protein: CASSLLPTGGVGELFF. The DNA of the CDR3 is TGTGCCAGCAGTTTACTGCCGACAGGGGGGGTCGGGGAGCTGTTTTTT.

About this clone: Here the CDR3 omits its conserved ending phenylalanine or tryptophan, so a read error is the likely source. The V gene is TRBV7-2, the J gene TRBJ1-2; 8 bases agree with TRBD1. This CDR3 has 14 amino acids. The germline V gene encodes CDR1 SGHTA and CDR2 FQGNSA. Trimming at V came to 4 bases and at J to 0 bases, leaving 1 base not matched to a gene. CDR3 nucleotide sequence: TGTGCCAGCAGCTCAGGGGGCTCTAACTATGGCTACACCTCC. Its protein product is CASSSGGSNYGYTS.

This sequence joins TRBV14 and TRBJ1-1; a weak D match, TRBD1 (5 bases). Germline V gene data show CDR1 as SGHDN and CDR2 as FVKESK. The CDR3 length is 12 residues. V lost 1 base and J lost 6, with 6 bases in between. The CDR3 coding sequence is TGTGCCAGCAGCCAAGTAGGGGCTGAAGCTTTCTTT. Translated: CASSQVGAEAFF.

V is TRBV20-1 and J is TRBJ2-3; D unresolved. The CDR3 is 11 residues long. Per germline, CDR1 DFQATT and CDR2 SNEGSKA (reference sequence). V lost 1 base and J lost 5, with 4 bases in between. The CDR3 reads CSARAGDTQYF. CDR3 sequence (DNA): TGCAGTGCTAGAGCGGGAGATACGCAGTATTTT.

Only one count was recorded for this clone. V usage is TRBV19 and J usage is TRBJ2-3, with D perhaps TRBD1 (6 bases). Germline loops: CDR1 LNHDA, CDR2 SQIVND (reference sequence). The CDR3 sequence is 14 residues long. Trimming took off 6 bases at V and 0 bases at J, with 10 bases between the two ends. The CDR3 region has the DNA TGTGCCAGTAGAGGGGGTACTAGCACAGATACGCAGTATTTT. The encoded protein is CASRGGTSTDTQYF.

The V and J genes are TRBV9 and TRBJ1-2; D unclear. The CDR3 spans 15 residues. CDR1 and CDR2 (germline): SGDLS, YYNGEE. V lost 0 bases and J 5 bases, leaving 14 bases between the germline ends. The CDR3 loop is CASSVEGSPRYGYTF. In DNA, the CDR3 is TGTGCCAGCAGCGTAGAAGGAAGTCCGAGGTATGGCTACACCTTC.

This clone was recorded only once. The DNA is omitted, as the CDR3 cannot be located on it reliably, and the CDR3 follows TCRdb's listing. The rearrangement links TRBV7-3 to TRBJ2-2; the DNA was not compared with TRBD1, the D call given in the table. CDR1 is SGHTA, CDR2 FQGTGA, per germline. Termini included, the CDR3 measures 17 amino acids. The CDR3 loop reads CASSFSEKIGTPGSCFF.